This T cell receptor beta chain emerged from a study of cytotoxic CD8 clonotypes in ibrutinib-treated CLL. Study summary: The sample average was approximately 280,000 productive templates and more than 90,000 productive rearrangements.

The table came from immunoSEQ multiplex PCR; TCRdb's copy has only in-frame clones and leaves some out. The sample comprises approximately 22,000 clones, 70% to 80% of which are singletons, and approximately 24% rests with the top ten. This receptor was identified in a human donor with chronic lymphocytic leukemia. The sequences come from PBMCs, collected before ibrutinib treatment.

The CDR3 reads CASRVYSGANVLTF. CDR3 DNA: TGTGCCAGCAGAGTGTACTCTGGGGCCAACGTCCTGACTTTC. This sequence joins TRBV19 and TRBJ2-6, with D unresolved. Trimming pared 9 bases from V and 0 bases from J, leaving 9 bases between. The CDR3 spans 14 residues. Germline V CDR1 and CDR2: LNHDA, SQIVND (reference sequence).